This T cell receptor beta chain was profiled in a study of T cell responses to AZD1222 COVID-19 vaccine. V shed 2 bases and J shed 7 bases, with 11 bases lying between them. Germline CDR1 SGHAT, CDR2 FQNNGV. This CDR3 has 14 residues. Some clones are missing from TCRdb's copy, which holds only in-frame ones; the method was immunoSEQ multiplex PCR. The data hold 85,000 to 100,000 clones, with just over 85% observed a single time. This TCR was sampled from an adult in good health. This rearrangement joins TRBV11-2 to TRBJ2-2; possible D gene TRBD2, 6 bases. The sample was peripheral blood, taken on day 0 of AZD1222 vaccination. The CDR3 nucleotides read TGTGCCAGCAGCTTAATTAGGGGAGGCGGGGAGCTGTTTTTT. It translates to CASSLIRGGGELFF.